The 7 T cell receptor beta chains below come from one sample, sequenced in a study of blood T cell repertoires in COVID-19. The repertoire was sequenced with immunoSEQ multiplex PCR; TCRdb's copy has only in-frame clones and lacks some. The table shows around 260,000 clones, with around 82% occurring only once. Sequenced: peripheral blood. Every receptor here comes from a person aged 65 to 85 with COVID-19, enrolled during active disease.

The chain carries TRBV2 and TRBJ1-2, with TRBD1 as a possible D gene (5 bases). Looked up from germline, CDR1 is SNHLY and CDR2 is FYNNEI. Trimming cost V 2 bases and J 2 bases, with 9 bases left between them. CDR3 length: 14 amino acids. CDR3 in amino acids: CASSEKSGNYGYTF. In nucleotides, the CDR3 is TGTGCCAGCAGTGAAAAGTCAGGGAACTATGGCTACACCTTC.

This clone has only one observation. CDR3: CASSLVASGKETQYF. Here the CDR3 DNA reads TGTGCCAGCAGTTTAGTGGCTAGCGGGAAAGAGACCCAGTACTTC. This chain uses TRBV28 with TRBJ2-5, with 9 positions matching TRBD2. Looked up from germline, CDR1 is MDHEN and CDR2 is SYDVKM. V was clipped by 2 bases and J by 3 bases; unmatched bases: 4. The CDR3 length is 15 residues.

The J gene is TRBJ1-5, the V gene TRBV7-2, with 8 nucleotides matching TRBD1. Per germline, CDR1 SGHTA and CDR2 FQGNSA. The CDR3 extends over 16 amino acids. The J segment lost 6 bases and the V segment lost 5 bases, leaving 12 bases of the junction unmatched. The CDR3 bases are TGTGCCAGCAGCAAAGGAAACAGGGGGGTAGTTCAGCCCCAGCATTTT. It translates to CASSKGNRGVVQPQHF. The entire variable domain, with the rest obtained from reference TRBV7-2 and TRBJ1-5, is as follows: GAGVSQSPSNKVTEKGKDVELRCDPISGHTALYWYRQSLGQGLEFLIYFQGNSAPDKSGLPSDRFSAERTGGSVSTLTIQRTQQEDSAVYLCASSKGNRGVVQPQHFGDGTRLSIL.

This sequence joins TRBV2 and TRBJ2-5, with a tentative D call TRBD1 (7 bases). V lost 8 bases and J lost 5, with 18 bases in between. The CDR3 runs to 14 residues. Germline CDR1 reads SNHLY; CDR2 reads FYNNEI. CDR3 residues: CASSEGALGETQYF. DNA of the CDR3: TGTGCCAGCTCGGAGGGGGCGCTGGGGGAGACCCAGTACTTC.

CDR3 in amino acids: CASQRGGPNTGELFF. CDR3 nucleotides: TGCGCCAGTCAGAGGGGGGGCCCGAACACCGGGGAGCTGTTTTTT. This chain connects TRBV5-1 to TRBJ2-2; weak D call: TRBD2 (7 bases). Trimming shortened V by 8 bases and J by 0 bases, and 14 bases separated the two germline ends. The germline V gene has CDR1 SGHRS and CDR2 YFSETQ. The CDR3 totals 15 residues.

The rearrangement links TRBV7-2 to TRBJ1-2; no clear D. There are 14 residues in the CDR3. Deletions cut 7 bases from V and 0 bases from J, with 12 bases between. CDR1 SGHTA and CDR2 FQGNSA come from the germline V gene. The chain's CDR3 is CASNRGSANYGYTF. In nucleotides, the CDR3 is TGTGCCAGCAATAGAGGGAGTGCTAACTATGGCTACACCTTC.

This chain links TRBV4-2 with TRBJ2-1; D perhaps matches TRBD2 (5 bases). The CDR3 sequence is 12 residues long. The V and J ends lost 0 bases and 12 bases respectively, with 9 bases between them. Germline V gene data show CDR1 as LGHNA and CDR2 as YNFKEQ. The CDR3 is CASSQDERAQFF. The CDR3 region has the DNA TGTGCCAGCAGCCAAGACGAGAGGGCGCAGTTCTTC.